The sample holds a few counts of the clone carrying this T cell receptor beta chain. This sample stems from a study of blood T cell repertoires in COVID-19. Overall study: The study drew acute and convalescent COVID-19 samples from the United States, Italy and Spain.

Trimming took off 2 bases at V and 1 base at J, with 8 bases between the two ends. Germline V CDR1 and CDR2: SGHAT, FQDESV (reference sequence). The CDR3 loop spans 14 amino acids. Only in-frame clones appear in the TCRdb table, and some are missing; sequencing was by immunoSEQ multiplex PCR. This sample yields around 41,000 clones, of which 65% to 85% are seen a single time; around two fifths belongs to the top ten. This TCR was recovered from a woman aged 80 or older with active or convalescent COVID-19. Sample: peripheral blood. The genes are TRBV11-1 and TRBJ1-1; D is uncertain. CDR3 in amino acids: CASSLQTRNTEAFF. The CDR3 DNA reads TGTGCCAGCAGCTTACAAACAAGGAACACTGAAGCTTTCTTT. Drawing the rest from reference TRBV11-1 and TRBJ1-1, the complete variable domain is EAEVAQSPRYKITEKSQAVAFWCDPISGHATLYWYRQILGQGPELLVQFQDESVVDDSQLPKDRFSAERLKGVDSTLKIQPAELGDSAMYLCASSLQTRNTEAFFGQGTRLTVV.